This paragraph covers one T cell receptor (beta chain) sequence. Its antigen is unknown. Measured with immunoSEQ multiplex PCR; TCRdb has only the in-frame clones, and not every one. Here the sample spans around 80,000 clones, approximately 84% being singletons. Trimming removed 2 bases from V and 5 bases from J, with 18 bases in between. The CDR3 is 15 amino acids. CDR1 and CDR2 (germline): GTSNPN, SVGIG (reference sequence). The data belong to a study of OX40 agonist ivuxolimab in advanced cancers. For the study at large: The diagnoses of dose-escalation patients were hepatocellular carcinoma, melanoma, renal cell or head and neck cancer. Prior therapy, whether anti-PD-1, anti-PD-L1 or anti-CTLA-4, was allowed, and about 40% had some.

Study outcomes and limitations: Some nonresponders also had low normalized T-cell clonal expansion. Circulating CD4+ and CD8+ T cells showed clonal expansion by week 6 at 0.1 to 3.0 mg/kg.

This sequence joins TRBV30 and TRBJ2-5; D gene uncertain. This specimen consisted of CD4+ or CD8+ T cells sorted from blood, obtained in a trial of the OX40 agonist ivuxolimab. The clonotype was recovered from an adult with an advanced solid tumor such as melanoma, head and neck, liver or kidney cancer. CDR3 loop: CAWSLTNTYGETQYF. As DNA, the CDR3 is TGTGCCTGGAGTCTTACAAACACCTACGGGGAGACCCAGTACTTC.